The 25 T cell receptor beta chains below come from one sample, sequenced in a study of blood T cells in healthy people across ages. Combining a sample-barcoded 5' primer with a J-beta primer mix, a second PCR ran for roughly 7 to 12 cycles. TCRdb analysed the 5' RACE reads with MiXCR anew, one entry per CDR3 protein. The repertoire includes fewer than 900,000 distinct CDR3 sequences, roughly 47% of them detected once, and roughly 19% sits in the top ten. Source material: blood. Receptors originate from a woman aged 55-69 years in good health.

CDR3 protein: CSVESPRGGNYEQYF. Here the CDR3 DNA reads TGCAGCGTTGAATCCCCACGCGGGGGCAACTACGAGCAGTACTTC. The chain carries TRBV29-1 and TRBJ2-4; TRBD2 is a possible D gene (7 bases). The better agreement between TRBJ2-7 and the DNA end casts doubt on the J call. Germline CDR1 and CDR2: SQVTM and ANQGSEA. The CDR3 length is 15 residues.

This rearrangement joins TRBV7-9 to TRBJ1-1; TRBD1 is a possible D gene (5 bases). The CDR3 totals 16 residues. Trimming stripped 5 bases from V and 4 bases from J, with 20 bases between. Looked up from germline, CDR1 is SEHNR and CDR2 is FQNEAQ (reference sequence). The chain's CDR3 is CASSPNRDLWSTEAFF. CDR3 bases: TGTGCCAGCAGCCCTAACCGGGACCTTTGGAGCACTGAAGCTTTCTTT.

The V gene is TRBV2, the J gene TRBJ2-2, with D perhaps TRBD2 (5 bases). V was trimmed by 2 bases and J by 5 bases, leaving 15 bases between them. The CDR3 is 16 amino acids. Germline-derived CDR1 and CDR2 are SNHLY and FYNNEI. The CDR3 loop reads CASSERGEIGTGELFF. In DNA form, the CDR3 reads TGTGCCAGCAGTGAACGGGGAGAGATAGGAACCGGGGAGCTGTTTTTT.

This clonotype was detected a few times. The chain has TRBV28 and TRBJ2-1; tentative D call: TRBD2 (6 bases). Looked up from germline, CDR1 is MDHEN and CDR2 is SYDVKM. Trimming removed 4 bases from V and 5 bases from J, with 24 bases in between. CDR3 length: 18 amino acids. DNA for the CDR3: TGTGCCAGCAGTTGGGGGGATTTTGTTGGGCTAGGGAACAATGAGCAGTTCTTC. Protein product: CASSWGDFVGLGNNEQFF.

The chain is built from TRBV20-1 and TRBJ2-1; 10 nucleotides line up with TRBD2. This CDR3 region has 21 residues. V trimming: 0 bases; J trimming: 3 bases; junction bases outside the gene matches: 20. Germline-derived CDR1 and CDR2 are DFQATT and SNEGSKA (reference sequence). The CDR3 reads CSARDLKDWLAGVRGYNEQFF. Written as DNA, the CDR3 is TGCAGTGCTAGAGATCTTAAGGACTGGCTAGCGGGAGTGCGGGGCTACAATGAGCAGTTCTTC.

This clonotype was recorded a few times. This chain joins TRBV20-1 and TRBJ2-7; 8 nucleotides line up with TRBD1. CDR3 size: 11 residues. In germline, CDR1 is DFQATT, CDR2 SNEGSKA (reference sequence). Losses at the gene ends were 2 bases for V and 10 bases for J; bases not matched to a gene: 4. CDR3 region: CSARPQGDQYF. In DNA, the CDR3 is TGCAGTGCTAGACCACAGGGGGACCAGTACTTC.

This clonotype was observed a handful of times. This chain connects TRBV7-3 to TRBJ1-2; no clear D gene. V lost 4 bases and J lost 5, with 14 bases in between. The CDR3 totals 14 residues. Germline assignment: CDR1 SGHTA and CDR2 FQGTGA. CDR3 region: CASSSDPGSYGYTF. The CDR3 nucleotides are TGTGCCAGCAGCTCCGACCCGGGATCATATGGCTACACCTTC.

A few counts support this clonotype. V gene TRBV20-1 combines with J gene TRBJ2-1; 7 bases fit TRBD1. The germline CDR1 and CDR2 sequences are DFQATT and SNEGSKA (reference sequence). The J segment lost 10 bases and the V segment lost 4 bases, leaving 7 bases of the junction unmatched. There are 12 residues in the CDR3. The CDR3 DNA reads TGCAGTGCTAAGGGGGCTTGGGGAGAGCAGTTCTTC. This codes for CSAKGAWGEQFF.

V usage is TRBV11-2 and J usage is TRBJ2-3; weak D call: TRBD1 (7 bases). Germline V CDR1 and CDR2: SGHAT, FQNNGV. The CDR3 is 16 amino acids. V gave up 4 bases and J gave up 0 bases, with 14 bases separating them. The CDR3 DNA reads as TGTGCCAGCAGCTCGACCAGGGGGGTCAGCACAGATACGCAGTATTTT. This encodes CASSSTRGVSTDTQYF.

The chain is built from TRBV7-7 and TRBJ2-3; TRBD1 is a possible D gene (5 bases). The CDR3 covers 18 residues. Trimming took off 5 bases at V and 4 bases at J, with 25 bases between the two ends. In germline, CDR1 is SSHAT, CDR2 FNYEAQ (reference sequence). In DNA form, the CDR3 reads TGTGCCAGCAGCGGCGACAGTTCTTGTTTTAGTGATCCAGATACGCAGTATTTT. Encoded protein: CASSGDSSCFSDPDTQYF.

The chain joins TRBV3-1 to TRBJ2-2, with 11 positions matching TRBD1. Unmatched junction bases numbered 7, after V lost 5 bases and J lost 5 bases. There are 16 residues in the CDR3. CDR1 is LGHDT and CDR2 is YNNKEL in the germline V gene (reference sequence). CDR3 sequence: CASSSPGTGGTGELFF. For the CDR3, the DNA is TGTGCCAGCAGCTCACCCGGGACAGGGGGGACCGGGGAGCTGTTTTTT.

This clonotype has a handful of counts. The chain employs TRBV7-3 and TRBJ2-7; TRBD2 is a possible D gene (7 bases). Looked up from germline, CDR1 is SGHTA and CDR2 is FQGTGA. Deletions cut 5 bases from V and 0 bases from J, with 14 bases between. The CDR3 is made up of 15 amino acids. CDR3 nucleotide sequence: TGTGCCAGCAGCGAGACGGGGGGCAGCTCCTACGAGCAGTACTTC. Protein product: CASSETGGSSYEQYF.

About this clonotype: Compared with germline, one end of the junction differs, possibly owing to a read error. In nucleotides, the CDR3 is TGTGCCAGCAGTATGGAGGGGGCAGATATGCAGTATTTT. It specifies CASSMEGADMQYF. The rearrangement joins TRBV12-3 or TRBV12-4 to TRBJ2-3; D perhaps matches TRBD1 (7 bases). The length of the CDR3 is 13 residues.

This clonotype has only a few counts. A much larger clone sits a single nucleotide away, making a read error possible. This rearrangement joins TRBV25-1 to TRBJ2-1, with TRBD2 matching over 7 bases. The end of the DNA is better explained by TRBJ2-7, so the J call may be wrong. The CDR3 is made up of 14 amino acids. The germline V gene has CDR1 MGHDK and CDR2 SYGVNS. Here the CDR3 reads CASSETSAYNEQYF. CDR3 DNA sequence: TGTGCCAGCAGTGAAACTAGCGCATACAATGAGCAGTACTTC.

The chain uses TRBV7-9 and TRBJ2-1; 14 nucleotides align to TRBD2. Unmatched junction bases numbered 10, after V lost 5 bases and J lost 10 bases. Germline-derived CDR1 and CDR2 are SEHNR and FQNEAQ (reference sequence). The CDR3 loop spans 16 amino acids. Here the CDR3 DNA reads TGTGCCAGCAGCACCGGGACTAGCGGGAGAACCCCCGAGCAGTTCTTC. Translating gives CASSTGTSGRTPEQFF.

The chain couples TRBV4-2 to TRBJ2-7, with 9 bases aligning to TRBD1. Germline trimming cut 6 bases from V and 7 bases from J; bases unmatched to any gene: 25. Germline CDR1 LGHNA, CDR2 YNFKEQ. CDR3 length: 19 amino acids. The CDR3 DNA follows: TGTGCCAGCAGAGCAGTCCAAGGACAGGGGTCGAGTTCCTACAATGAGCAGTACTTC. This gives the protein CASRAVQGQGSSSYNEQYF.

The chain combines TRBV25-1 with TRBJ1-1; 7 positions agree with TRBD1. CDR3 length: 16 amino acids. Trimming at V came to 1 base and at J to 4 bases, leaving 9 bases not matched to a gene. Per germline, CDR1 MGHDK and CDR2 SYGVNS. The CDR3 region is CASSEFRGGFSTEAFF. DNA for the CDR3: TGTGCCAGCAGTGAATTCAGGGGGGGATTTAGCACTGAAGCTTTCTTT.

With regard to this clonotype: This may come from a read error, since a much larger clone is one base off. This chain links TRBV7-2 with TRBJ2-5; D is ambiguous. Germline CDR1 SGHTA, CDR2 FQGNSA. Deletions cut 4 bases from V and 11 bases from J, with 17 bases between. This CDR3 is 13 amino acids long. CDR3 nucleotides: TGTGCCAGCAGCTCCTACTACCCCAATGAGCAGTACTTC. It is translated as CASSSYYPNEQYF.

The genes are TRBV7-2 and TRBJ2-5; D is uncertain. The CDR3 extends over 12 amino acids. The ends were cut back, 2 bases at V and 5 bases at J, with 6 bases in the middle. Germline CDR1 is SGHTA and CDR2 is FQGNSA. This CDR3 reads CASSLRWETQYF. The CDR3 DNA follows: TGTGCCAGCAGCTTAAGGTGGGAGACCCAGTACTTC.

Notes on this clonotype: A read error may be the cause here, since a much bigger clone is one base away. J is TRBJ1-2 and V is TRBV12-3 or TRBV12-4, with D maybe TRBD1 (6 bases). This CDR3 has 13 amino acids. For the CDR3, the DNA is TGTGCCAGCACTTTAACACAGGGAAGCGGCTACACCTTC. It yields the protein CASTLTQGSGYTF.

This clonotype was seen more than once but under ten times. This chain links TRBV12-3 or TRBV12-4 with TRBJ2-7; TRBD2 matches 14 bases. The CDR3 consists of 17 residues. With 4 bases clipped from V and 2 bases from J, the junction kept 7 bases outside the gene matches. CDR3: CASSSGLAGANPYEQYF. The CDR3 DNA follows: TGTGCCAGCAGTTCGGGACTAGCGGGAGCGAACCCCTACGAGCAGTACTTC.

The chain uses TRBV29-1 and TRBJ1-2, with D unresolved. The CDR3 spans 13 residues. Germline loops: CDR1 SQVTM, CDR2 ANQGSEA. V was clipped by 5 bases and J by 5 bases, with 15 bases between them. The CDR3 region is CSVTADEVYGYTF. In DNA form, the CDR3 reads TGCAGCGTTACTGCCGACGAGGTTTATGGCTACACCTTC.

CDR3 sequence (DNA): TGTGCCAGCAACCGGGGAGGGCTTGTTGATGAGCAGTACTTC. It translates to CASNRGGLVDEQYF. This chain uses TRBV6-1 with TRBJ2-5; 7 nucleotides match TRBD2. Trimming at V came to 7 bases and at J to 11 bases, leaving 16 bases not matched to a gene. The length of the CDR3 is 14 residues. Germline assignment: CDR1 MNHNS and CDR2 SASEGT.

CDR3 residues: CASSPWGQGSYEQYF. CDR3 sequence (DNA): TGTGCCAGCAGCCCATGGGGACAGGGTTCCTACGAGCAGTACTTC. The J gene is TRBJ2-7, the V gene TRBV9; the match to TRBD1 covers 9 bases. Trimming removed 4 bases from V and 1 base from J; junction bases left unmatched: 6. CDR1 and CDR2 (germline): SGDLS, YYNGEE. The CDR3 loop spans 15 amino acids.

The chain carries TRBV10-3 and TRBJ2-2; no clear D gene. The length of the CDR3 is 16 residues. The germline CDR1 and CDR2 sequences are ENHRY and SYGVKD. V dropped 3 bases and J dropped 1 base, with 12 bases sitting between them. CDR3 sequence: CAISDLATGNTGELFF. The CDR3 nucleotides are TGTGCCATCAGTGATCTGGCTACGGGGAACACCGGGGAGCTGTTTTTT.